This TCR beta chain originates from a study of Ad26.COV2.S vaccination and SARS-CoV-2 variants. Study-level background: Participants got Ad26.COV2.S intramuscularly, once or twice 56 days apart.

Method: immunoSEQ multiplex PCR; TCRdb's copy keeps in-frame clones and lacks some. The table has 350,000 to 450,000 clones, 83% seen once; the top ten hold about 7.1%. Treatment defined: some 19 received Ad26.COV2.S at low or high dose, single or two shots; 5 received placebo; per-sample allocation not given. Samples analyzed were those drawn on day 63 after the first vaccine or placebo injection. The material was peripheral blood, obtained in a trial of Ad26.COV2.S vaccine versus placebo. This clonotype originated in a person aged 18 to 65 who received the Ad26.COV2.S COVID-19 vaccine or a placebo.

Here the CDR3 reads CASSVGPHQPQHF. DNA for the CDR3: TGTGCCAGCAGCGTAGGCCCTCATCAGCCCCAGCATTTT. The chain employs TRBV9 and TRBJ1-5; D not resolved. V lost 0 bases and J lost 5, with 6 bases in between. Germline lookup yields CDR1 SGDLS and CDR2 YYNGEE. The CDR3 runs to 13 residues. The full variable domain, its missing parts supplied by reference TRBV9 and TRBJ1-5, is DSGVTQTPKHLITATGQRVTLRCSPRSGDLSVYWYQQSLDQGLQFLIQYYNGEERAKGNILERFSAQQFPDLHSELNLSSLELGDSALYFCASSVGPHQPQHFGDGTRLSIL.